This T cell receptor (beta chain) was profiled in a study of memory CD4+ T cells and cytomegalovirus serostatus. Across the study: This sample comes from healthy Belgian adults, several CMV seropositive, approximately 23 seronegative.

Per germline, CDR1 SEHNR and CDR2 FQNEAQ (reference sequence). V trimming: 0 bases; J trimming: 0 bases; junction bases outside the gene matches: 7. CDR3 length: 17 amino acids. Study observations and caveats: About 40% of the roughly 150 known CMV-associated TCRbeta sequences appeared in CD4+ memory.

Authors' methods: Out-of-frame sequences were removed, leaving 2 million to 2.5 million distinct TCRbeta sequences. The protocol was immunoSEQ multiplex PCR, while the TCRdb copy is restricted to in-frame clones and leaves out a portion. V, J and clone size are those of that table, while D and trimming were read from the DNA. The sample lists under 50,000 clones; roughly three quarters were seen once. The sort gate was single viable CD3+CD4+CD8-CD45RO+ cells for memory CD4+ T cells. Positive selection with CD4 microbeads enriched total CD4+ T cells. Regarding this clone: The target antigen is unknown.

What was sequenced was memory CD4+ T cells from blood. The gene calls are TRBV7-9 and TRBJ1-2; 7 bases match TRBD1. This clonotype was sampled from an adult in good health and CMV-seronegative. The CDR3 sequence: CASSLAKQGRTNYGYTF. CDR3 DNA sequence: TGTGCCAGCAGCTTAGCGAAACAGGGGAGGACTAACTATGGCTACACCTTC.